The clone carrying this T cell receptor beta chain was counted many times. Its antigen is undetermined. This sample stems from a study of T cells in Graves' hyperthyroidism and ophthalmopathy. Study results and caveats: Clonotypes that were expanded in thyroid above 0.001 mostly appeared in blood too.

The study excluded patients with uncontrolled infection, other autoimmune disease, pregnancy or lactation. RNA transcripts gave rise to amplified TCR beta CDR3 regions. A set of HTBI primers served as the primers for a first-round RT-PCR of the TCR CDR3. A single record per CDR3 protein comes from TCRdb applying MiXCR to the multiplex PCR reads. Among hundreds of thousands of distinct CDR3 sequences, approximately 15% were seen once, and the ten largest hold under 7%. The clonotype originates from a woman aged 30 to 39 with Graves' hyperthyroidism that later progressed to Graves' ophthalmopathy. The sequencing input was blood.

The CDR3 DNA sequence: TGTGCCACCAGCGGCGGGGTTTACACCTACAATGAGCAGTTCTTC. Protein product: CATSGGVYTYNEQFF. The V call is TRBV15, the J call TRBJ2-1, with D possibly being TRBD2 (6 bases). The V end lost 5 bases, the J end lost 2 bases, and 13 bases lay between the germline ends. The germline CDR1 and CDR2 sequences are LNHNV and YYDKDF (reference sequence). The CDR3 loop spans 15 amino acids.